This T cell receptor beta chain was retrieved from a study of blood T cells in healthy people across ages. V was cut by 4 bases and J by 14 bases, with 13 bases left in between. CDR1 is SGHDT, CDR2 YYEEEE, per germline. CDR3 length equals 12 residues. A second about 6 to 11 cycle PCR used barcoded and J-beta primers. In TCRdb, the 5' RACE reads were re-called with MiXCR into one record per CDR3 protein. This table holds approximately 1,700,000 distinct CDR3 sequences, more than 35% found once. The TCR originated in a human donor in good health. Sequenced sample: blood. V usage is TRBV5-6 and J usage is TRBJ1-6; no reliable D call. The CDR3 DNA follows: TGTGCCAGCAGCGTGGGTTCGGAGGCCCTCCACTTT. It translates to CASSVGSEALHF.